The 28 T cell receptor beta chains in this list originate from one sample, sequenced in a study of blood T cell repertoires in COVID-19. Sequencing used immunoSEQ multiplex PCR; TCRdb keeps in-frame clones, though not all of them. This repertoire shows some 64,000 clones, about three quarters found once; its top ten account for more than 5%. The sample comprised peripheral blood. The receptors shown here come from a human donor in a cohort sampled during active COVID-19.

The chain recombines TRBV2 with TRBJ2-3; 12 nucleotides match TRBD2. The trim removed 4 bases at V and 2 bases at J, leaving 4 bases unmatched. Germline CDR1 is SNHLY and CDR2 is FYNNEI. CDR3 size: 16 residues. Written as DNA, the CDR3 is TGTGCCAGCAGTGGACTAGCGGGGGTGAACACAGATACGCAGTATTTT. It yields the protein CASSGLAGVNTDTQYF.

The sample holds many counts of this clone. In DNA form, the CDR3 reads TGTGCCAGCAGCCAATCTCCGGAAGAGACCCAGTACTTC. Amino acids: CASSQSPEETQYF. The chain uses TRBV3-1 (or the pseudogene TRBV3-2) and TRBJ2-5; D remains ambiguous. This CDR3 is built from 13 residues. CDR1 and CDR2 (germline): LGHDT, YNNKEL (reference sequence). Trimming shortened V by 2 bases and J by 3 bases, and 7 bases separated the two germline ends.

The chain uses TRBV29-1 and TRBJ2-7; 7 bases are shared with TRBD2. Germline-derived CDR1 and CDR2 are SQVTM and ANQGSEA. Trimming removed 6 bases from V and 1 base from J; junction bases left unmatched: 9. The CDR3 has 14 amino acids. CDR3 in amino acids: CSVGGGRGSYEQYF. For the CDR3, the DNA is TGCAGCGTCGGCGGGGGACGCGGGTCCTACGAGCAGTACTTC.

The V call is TRBV15, the J call TRBJ1-5; TRBD1 aligns across 7 bases. Trimming took 1 base from V and 6 from J; bases not matched to a gene: 3. The CDR3 is 14 amino acids. CDR1 LNHNV and CDR2 YYDKDF come from the germline V gene (reference sequence). This chain's CDR3 is CATSRAQGFQPQHF. In DNA form, the CDR3 reads TGTGCCACCAGCAGAGCACAGGGGTTTCAGCCCCAGCATTTT.

The chain couples TRBV5-1 to TRBJ1-2; possibly TRBD1 for D (6 bases). Trimming took off 4 bases at V and 7 bases at J, with 14 bases between the two ends. The CDR3 is 13 amino acids. Germline V gene lookup returns CDR1 SGHRS and CDR2 YFSETQ. CDR3 amino acids: CASSEQGKSGYTF. The CDR3 DNA is TGCGCCAGCAGCGAGCAGGGGAAATCTGGCTACACCTTC.

The chain carries TRBV10-1 and TRBJ2-1; D is unclear. The CDR3 length is 16 residues. The germline V gene encodes CDR1 WNHNN and CDR2 SYGVQD (reference sequence). V was shortened by 3 bases and J by 2 bases, with 14 bases between the two germline ends. The DNA of the CDR3 is TGCGCCAGCAGTGAAAACGCTCCAGACACCTACAATGAGCAGTTCTTC. The encoded protein is CASSENAPDTYNEQFF.

This chain connects TRBV30 to TRBJ1-4, with D tentatively TRBD1 (5 bases). The CDR3 spans 15 residues. In germline, CDR1 is GTSNPN, CDR2 SVGIG (reference sequence). The V end lost 7 bases, the J end lost 0 bases, and 15 bases lay between the germline ends. The CDR3 sequence is CALLRGSATNEKLFF. CDR3 nucleotide sequence: TGTGCCTTACTTAGGGGCAGCGCAACTAATGAAAAACTGTTTTTT.

This CDR3 is CASSQEQGAGANVLTF. In DNA form, the CDR3 reads TGCGCCAGCAGCCAGGAACAGGGGGCTGGGGCCAACGTCCTGACTTTC. The rearrangement joins TRBV4-1 to TRBJ2-6; 8 bases agree with TRBD1. This CDR3 region has 16 residues. J gave up 2 bases and V 3 bases, and 3 bases lay outside the gene matches. CDR1 and CDR2 from the germline V gene are MGHRA and YSYEKL.

This chain connects TRBV30 to TRBJ1-3; D unclear. The CDR3 is 15 amino acids. Trimming left V 5 bases short and J 0 bases short, with 14 bases between. Germline V lookup: CDR1 GTSNPN, CDR2 SVGIG (reference sequence). This CDR3 is CAWGGGPSSGNTIYF. CDR3 coding DNA: TGTGCCTGGGGAGGAGGGCCGAGCTCTGGAAACACCATATATTTT.

CDR3 amino acids: CASSYGRGGQPQHF. The CDR3 nucleotides read TGTGCCAGCAGTTACGGCAGGGGTGGGCAGCCCCAGCATTTT. This chain uses TRBV6-6 with TRBJ1-5; weak D call: TRBD1 (6 bases). Germline-derived CDR1 and CDR2 are MNHNY and SVGAGI (reference sequence). The CDR3 runs 14 residues. Deletions cut 2 bases from V and 7 bases from J, with 12 bases between.

The rearrangement uses TRBV19 and TRBJ1-5; D is possibly TRBD1 (5 bases). The V gene's germline CDR1 is LNHDA and CDR2 SQIVND (reference sequence). The V gene lost 2 bases and the J gene lost 3 bases, with 11 bases spanning the gap. The CDR3 has 15 residues. CDR3 nucleotide sequence: TGTGCCAGTAGTATACCCAGCAGGGTCAATCAGCCCCAGCATTTT. Translating gives CASSIPSRVNQPQHF. Full variable domain (outside the CDR3, taken from reference TRBV19 and TRBJ1-5): DGGITQSPKYLFRKEGQNVTLSCEQNLNHDAMYWYRQDPGQGLRLIYYSQIVNDFQKGDIAEGYSVSREKKESFPLTVTSAQKNPTAFYLCASSIPSRVNQPQHFGDGTRLSIL.

The rearrangement joins TRBV5-4 to TRBJ2-5; 9 bases agree with TRBD2. The CDR3 consists of 15 residues. Germline-derived CDR1 and CDR2 are SGHNT and YYREEE (reference sequence). V was pared by 0 bases and J by 1 base, with 1 base of the junction left unmatched. CDR3 sequence reads: CASSLASGVQETQYF. CDR3 sequence (DNA): TGTGCCAGCAGCTTGGCTAGCGGGGTCCAAGAGACCCAGTACTTC.

V gene TRBV5-6 combines with J gene TRBJ2-1, with D possibly TRBD1 on 5 matching bases. Deletions cut 0 bases from V and 4 bases from J, with 8 bases between. Germline lookup yields CDR1 SGHDT and CDR2 YYEEEE. The CDR3 runs 14 residues. CDR3 nucleotides: TGTGCCAGCAGCTTGGGGGGCGGTTACAATGAGCAGTTCTTC. This sequence encodes CASSLGGGYNEQFF.

In this sample, this clone turned up a few times. V gene TRBV30 combines with J gene TRBJ2-5; the match to TRBD2 covers 10 bases. Germline V lookup: CDR1 GTSNPN, CDR2 SVGIG (reference sequence). J lost 7 bases, V lost 4 bases, and 18 bases had no gene match. The CDR3 totals 17 residues. The CDR3 DNA sequence: TGTGCCTGGAAGGGCCCAGCGGGGGGGCTAGGGTTCGGGACCCAGTACTTC. Its translation is CAWKGPAGGLGFGTQYF.

This chain links TRBV15 with TRBJ1-5; D call uncertain. Deletions cut 0 bases from V and 1 base from J, with 7 bases between. Germline-derived CDR1 and CDR2 are LNHNV and YYDKDF (reference sequence). The CDR3 runs 15 residues. The CDR3 protein is CATSRDRLSNQPQHF. For the CDR3, the DNA is TGTGCCACCAGCAGAGATCGTCTGAGCAATCAGCCCCAGCATTTT.

This clone has more than one count but fewer than ten. The genes are TRBV7-2 and TRBJ1-6; tentatively, D is TRBD1 (5 bases). V was clipped by 4 bases and J by 7 bases, with 8 bases between them. Germline values: CDR1 SGHTA, CDR2 FQGNSA. CDR3 length: 13 amino acids. The CDR3 here is CASSSYRNSPLHF. The CDR3 DNA reads TGTGCCAGCAGCTCATACAGGAATTCACCCCTCCACTTT.

This chain joins TRBV6-5 and TRBJ2-7; D possibly corresponds to TRBD1 (7 bases). V gave up 6 bases and J gave up 6 bases, with 12 bases separating them. Germline assignment: CDR1 MNHEY and CDR2 SVGAGI. The CDR3 consists of 12 residues. This CDR3 is CASRGGQFEQYF. The CDR3 DNA is TGTGCCAGCAGGGGGGGACAGTTCGAGCAGTACTTC.

The chain has TRBV5-8 and TRBJ2-7, with D tentatively TRBD2 (5 bases). Per the germline V gene, CDR1 is SGHTS and CDR2 is YDEGEE. This CDR3 spans 15 amino acids. V gave up 3 bases and J gave up 1 base, with 14 bases separating them. This CDR3 reads CASSWSRGGSYEQYF. The CDR3 nucleotides read TGTGCCAGCAGCTGGAGCCGAGGAGGATCCTACGAGCAGTACTTC.

This sequence joins TRBV7-3 and TRBJ2-3; TRBD2 aligns across 7 bases. CDR3 length equals 13 residues. Germline V gene lookup returns CDR1 SGHTA and CDR2 FQGTGA. Trimming removed 1 base from V and 13 bases from J; junction bases left unmatched: 8. CDR3 residues: CASSLIGGGREYF. CDR3 sequence (DNA): TGTGCCAGCAGCTTAATTGGAGGAGGGAGGGAGTATTTT.

The chain couples TRBV15 to TRBJ2-5; D is possibly TRBD2 (6 bases). CDR1 and CDR2 from the germline V gene are LNHNV and YYDKDF (reference sequence). This CDR3 is 14 amino acids long. The ends were cut back, 3 bases at V and 0 bases at J, with 8 bases in the middle. The CDR3 coding sequence is TGTGCCACCAGCAGCGCGGGAAACCAAGAGACCCAGTACTTC. Translating it yields CATSSAGNQETQYF.

The rearrangement uses TRBV30 and TRBJ1-6; 7 bases are a match to TRBD1. The V and J ends lost 6 bases and 3 bases, in that order; junction bases with no gene match: 5. CDR1 and CDR2 from the germline V gene are GTSNPN and SVGIG (reference sequence). CDR3 length equals 14 residues. CDR3 bases: TGTGCCTGTTTCCGGGACAGCTATAATTCACCCCTCCACTTT. This encodes CACFRDSYNSPLHF. Looking up the rest from reference TRBV30 and TRBJ1-6 gives the full variable domain: SQTIHQWPATLVQPVGSPLSLECTVEGTSNPNLYWYRQAAGRGLQLLFYSVGIGQISSEVPQNLSASRPQDRQFILSSKKLLLSDSGFYLCACFRDSYNSPLHFGNGTRLTVT.

V and J are TRBV5-6 and TRBJ2-5; D remains ambiguous. CDR1 is SGHDT and CDR2 is YYEEEE in the germline V gene. This CDR3 has 14 amino acids. Trimming took 1 base from V and 0 from J, leaving 7 bases between them. The CDR3: CASSLQENQETQYF. The CDR3, as DNA: TGTGCCAGCAGCTTGCAAGAGAACCAAGAGACCCAGTACTTC. Variable domain in full (rest from reference TRBV5-6 and TRBJ2-5): DAGVTQSPTHLIKTRGQQVTLRCSPKSGHDTVSWYQQALGQGPQFIFQYYEEEERQRGNFPDRFSGHQFPNYSSELNVNALLLGDSALYLCASSLQENQETQYFGPGTRLLVL.

The gene calls are TRBV4-2 and TRBJ1-2; possible D gene TRBD1, 5 bases. Deletions cut 0 bases from V and 2 bases from J, with 7 bases between. Looked up from germline, CDR1 is LGHNA and CDR2 is YNFKEQ. This CDR3 is 14 amino acids long. CDR3 in amino acids: CASSQDYRNYGYTF. The DNA for the CDR3 is TGTGCCAGCAGCCAAGATTACAGGAACTATGGCTACACCTTC.

This rearrangement joins TRBV7-9 to TRBJ2-3, with 7 bases that match TRBD2. J gave up 2 bases and V 5 bases, and 4 bases lay outside the gene matches. This CDR3 is 14 amino acids long. CDR1 SEHNR and CDR2 FQNEAQ come from the germline V gene (reference sequence). This CDR3 reads CASSPGGYTDTQYF. The CDR3 nucleotides read TGTGCCAGCAGCCCGGGGGGATACACAGATACGCAGTATTTT.

This clone was seen more than once but under ten times. The rearrangement uses TRBV4-2 and TRBJ1-5; D remains ambiguous. The CDR3 has 16 amino acids. Deletions cut 3 bases from V and 6 bases from J, with 18 bases between. Per the germline V gene, CDR1 is LGHNA and CDR2 is YNFKEQ. The chain's CDR3 is CASSQGNRATSQPQHF. The CDR3 nucleotides read TGTGCCAGCAGCCAGGGAAACCGGGCCACTAGTCAGCCCCAGCATTTT.

The chain combines TRBV6-5 with TRBJ2-7; no clear D gene. The V gene's germline CDR1 is MNHEY and CDR2 SVGAGI. The CDR3 is 13 amino acids. Deletions cut 10 bases from V and 4 bases from J, with 17 bases between. The CDR3 spells CATVRGLRYEQYF. Written as DNA, the CDR3 is TGTGCCACCGTAAGAGGCCTTAGATACGAGCAGTACTTC.

The chain links TRBV2 to TRBJ1-2, with 8 bases identical to TRBD1. The CDR3 runs 14 residues. Germline V gives CDR1 SNHLY, CDR2 FYNNEI. With 6 bases clipped from V and 4 bases from J, the junction kept 7 bases outside the gene matches. CDR3 coding DNA: TGTGCCAGCAGAGACAGGGGAGATCGCTATGGCTACACCTTC. This encodes CASRDRGDRYGYTF.

V and J are TRBV11-1 and TRBJ2-2, with 7 bases matching TRBD1. The CDR3 is made up of 15 amino acids. V lost 7 bases to trimming and J lost 5 bases; unmatched junction nucleotides: 10. From germline, CDR1 is SGHAT and CDR2 FQDESV (reference sequence). The CDR3 protein is CASNPDRVYTGELFF. CDR3 bases: TGTGCCAGCAACCCAGACAGGGTCTATACCGGGGAGCTGTTTTTT. The whole variable domain, filled in from reference TRBV11-1 and TRBJ2-2, reads EAEVAQSPRYKITEKSQAVAFWCDPISGHATLYWYRQILGQGPELLVQFQDESVVDDSQLPKDRFSAERLKGVDSTLKIQPAELGDSAMYLCASNPDRVYTGELFFGEGSRLTVL.